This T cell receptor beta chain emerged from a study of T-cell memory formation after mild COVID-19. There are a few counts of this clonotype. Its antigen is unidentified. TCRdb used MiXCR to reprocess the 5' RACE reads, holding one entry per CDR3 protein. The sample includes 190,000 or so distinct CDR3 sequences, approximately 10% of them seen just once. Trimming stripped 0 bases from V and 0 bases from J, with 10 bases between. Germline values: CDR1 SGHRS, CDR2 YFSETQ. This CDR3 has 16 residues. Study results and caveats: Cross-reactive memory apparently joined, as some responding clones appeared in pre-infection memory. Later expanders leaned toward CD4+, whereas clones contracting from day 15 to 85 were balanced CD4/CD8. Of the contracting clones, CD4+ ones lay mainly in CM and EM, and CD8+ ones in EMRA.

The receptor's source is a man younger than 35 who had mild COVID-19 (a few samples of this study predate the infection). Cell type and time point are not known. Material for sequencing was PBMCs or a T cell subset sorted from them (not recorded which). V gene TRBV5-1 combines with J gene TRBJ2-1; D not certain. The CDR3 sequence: CASSLGGSSSYNEQFF. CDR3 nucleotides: TGCGCCAGCAGCTTGGGTGGCAGCAGCTCCTACAATGAGCAGTTCTTC.